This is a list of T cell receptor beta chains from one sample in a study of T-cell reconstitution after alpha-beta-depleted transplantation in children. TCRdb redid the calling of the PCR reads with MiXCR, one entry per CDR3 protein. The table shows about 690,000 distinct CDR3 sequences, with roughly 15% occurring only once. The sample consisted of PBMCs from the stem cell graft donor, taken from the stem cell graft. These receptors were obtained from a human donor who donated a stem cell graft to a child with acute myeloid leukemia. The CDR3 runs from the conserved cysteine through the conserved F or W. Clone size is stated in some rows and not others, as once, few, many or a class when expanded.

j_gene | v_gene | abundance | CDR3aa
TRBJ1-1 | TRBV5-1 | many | CASSIDQGRWAFF
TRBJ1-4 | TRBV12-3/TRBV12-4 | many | CASSLGTTNEKLFF
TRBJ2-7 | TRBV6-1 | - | CASRVRSPSYEQYF
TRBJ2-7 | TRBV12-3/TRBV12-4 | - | CASSGTGEYEQYF
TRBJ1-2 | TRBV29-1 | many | CSVEDRGRGAGYGYTF
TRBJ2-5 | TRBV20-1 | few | CSARLARVGETQYF
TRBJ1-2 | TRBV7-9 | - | CASSLDYGFTF
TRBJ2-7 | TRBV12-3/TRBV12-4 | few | CASSFAGPTYEQYF
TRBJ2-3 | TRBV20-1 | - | CSARDSLGRNTQYF
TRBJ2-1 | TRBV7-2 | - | CASSLGTSPYNEQFF
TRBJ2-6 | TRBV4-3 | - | CASSQDPGDSGANVLTF
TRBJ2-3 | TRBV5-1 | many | CASSLPRHFGEYKDTQYF
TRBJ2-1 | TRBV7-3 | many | CASSLGGLSNNEQFF
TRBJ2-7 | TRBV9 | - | CASSPHMGSGTGGYEQYF
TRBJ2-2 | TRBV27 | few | CASSFRTGSAGELFF
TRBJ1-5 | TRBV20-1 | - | CSARPTGTGVQPQHF
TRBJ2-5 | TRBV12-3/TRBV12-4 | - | CASSQTGQETQYF
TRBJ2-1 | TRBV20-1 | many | CSAVGEELSSYNEQFF
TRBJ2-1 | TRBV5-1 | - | CASSFRSEQFF
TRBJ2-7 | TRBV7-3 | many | CASSLRAGSSYEQYF
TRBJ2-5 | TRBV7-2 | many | CASSSRSAQETQYF
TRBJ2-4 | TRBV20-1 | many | CSARDTARPDIQYF
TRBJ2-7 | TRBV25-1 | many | CASLPGQGDYEQYF
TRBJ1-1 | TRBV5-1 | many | CASSPTTGQNTEAFF
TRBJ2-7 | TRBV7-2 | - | CASSPLGQGREQYF
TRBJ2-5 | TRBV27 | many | CASSLVDGQETQYF